This record concerns one T cell receptor (beta chain) sequence. Its matching antigen is unknown. Scientists made TCR beta libraries using UMI-labeled 5' RACE. Original methodology: Within each TCR beta library, functional CDR3 beta clonotypes numbered between roughly 2,900 and 18,000. TCRdb processed the 5' RACE reads again and assigns one entry to each CDR3 protein, with no DNA. The V and J calls reflect TCRdb's pipeline rather than the authors' work. Its clone listing holds roughly 10,000 distinct CDR3 sequences. CD8+ T cells were isolated by negative magnetic selection. It was from duplicate vials of approximately 150,000 sorted CD8+ T cells per subset that RNA came. The CDR3 contains 15 residues. The germline V gene encodes CDR1 SNHLY and CDR2 FYNNEI. The data belong to a study of human CD8 memory T cell subsets. Overall study results and limits: T cell repertoires from the stem-like memory and precursor exhausted subsets showed minimal mutual overlap.

V and J are TRBV2 and TRBJ2-5; TCRdb returns TRBD2, unconfirmable since there is no DNA. Specimen: CD8+ T cells from PBMCs. The sequence was obtained from a human donor in good health. This CDR3 reads CASRTPTRILETQYF.